Sequencing of this TCR beta chain was carried out in a study of blood T cell repertoires in COVID-19. The CDR3 runs to 16 residues. V shed 2 bases and J 7 bases; nucleotides not matched to a gene: 8. Germline CDR1 and CDR2: MNHEY and SVGAGI. Some clones are missing from TCRdb's copy, which holds only in-frame ones; the method was immunoSEQ multiplex PCR. This sample has approximately 290,000 clones, with 85% to 90% found just once. Sequencing used peripheral blood. This clonotype was sampled from a young man with acute or convalescent COVID-19. The rearrangement uses TRBV6-5 and TRBJ2-2, with 9 bases identical to TRBD1. The CDR3 DNA follows: TGTGCCAGCAGTTACCCGGGACAGGGCGGTAGCGGGGAGCTGTTTTTT. Translation gives CASSYPGQGGSGELFF.